This TCR beta chain was sequenced during a study of blood T cell repertoires in COVID-19. About the study: PBMCs, B-cell-depleted T cells, or T cells were the source of the cDNA or gDNA that made up the material.

For this clone: Compared with germline, one end of the junction differs, possibly owing to a read error.

Those who participated ranged in age from roughly 18 to 90 years and resided in roughly 26 US areas. Participants classified as exposed had met a COVID-19 case within 2 weeks before study entry. This CDR3 has 10 residues. Germline assignment: CDR1 SEHNR and CDR2 FQNEAQ (reference sequence). Authors' processing steps: Reference gene primer amplification in the assay estimated nucleated cell counts. Profiled with immunoSEQ multiplex PCR; TCRdb holds only in-frame clones, not every one. V and J calls and clone size are given by that table; D and trimming were obtained from the DNA. The sample records roughly 320,000 clones, roughly 90% being singletons.

The chain carries TRBV7-9 and TRBJ1-1, with D maybe TRBD1 (5 bases). The sample taken for sequencing was PBMCs or T cells enriched from blood (not recorded which). The clonotype comes from a woman in her 30s who had been exposed to COVID-19. The CDR3 nucleotides are TGTGCCTACGCCGGGGGACCCCCCCTCTTT. The encoded protein is CAYAGGPPLF.